The present T cell receptor (beta chain) was sequenced within a study of blood T cell repertoires in COVID-19. Turning to the study itself: The United States, Italy and Spain were the sources of the acute and convalescent COVID-19 samples. PBMCs, B-cell-depleted T cells, or T cells provided the cDNA or gDNA that made up the material.

J lost 3 bases, V lost 5 bases, and 9 bases had no gene match. Germline assignment: CDR1 LNHDA and CDR2 SQIVND (reference sequence). The CDR3 is 15 amino acids. Clones were read by immunoSEQ multiplex PCR, and TCRdb kept only the in-frame ones, dropping some. The sample records around 300,000 clones, approximately 85% being singletons. The sequencing input was peripheral blood. V usage is TRBV19 and J usage is TRBJ1-2; 7 bases map to TRBD1. This clonotype was obtained from a man younger than 35 with active or convalescent COVID-19. CDR3 in DNA: TGTGCCAGTAGTCCCCAGGACAGGTCCTACTATGGCTACACCTTC. This sequence encodes CASSPQDRSYYGYTF.